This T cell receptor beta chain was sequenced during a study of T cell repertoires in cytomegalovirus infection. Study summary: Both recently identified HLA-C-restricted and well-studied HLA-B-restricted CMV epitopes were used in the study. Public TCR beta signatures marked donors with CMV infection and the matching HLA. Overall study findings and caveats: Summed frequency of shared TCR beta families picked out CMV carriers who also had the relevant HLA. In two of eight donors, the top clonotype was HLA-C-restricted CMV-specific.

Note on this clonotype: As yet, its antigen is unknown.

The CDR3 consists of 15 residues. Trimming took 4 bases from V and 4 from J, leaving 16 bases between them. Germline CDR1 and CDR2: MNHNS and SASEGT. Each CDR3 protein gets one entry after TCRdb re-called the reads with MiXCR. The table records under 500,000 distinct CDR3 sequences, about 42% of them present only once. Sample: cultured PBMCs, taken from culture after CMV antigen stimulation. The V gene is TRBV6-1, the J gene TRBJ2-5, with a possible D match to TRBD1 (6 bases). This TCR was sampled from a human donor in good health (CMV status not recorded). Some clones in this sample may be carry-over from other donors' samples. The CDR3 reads CASSVNGQISETQYF. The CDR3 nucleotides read TGTGCCAGCAGTGTTAACGGACAGATTTCAGAGACCCAGTACTTC.